These 32 T cell receptor beta chains came from one sample sequenced in a study of control samples from healthy donors and cancer patients. Measured with immunoSEQ multiplex PCR; TCRdb has only the in-frame clones, and not every one. This table has 100,000 to 150,000 clones, less than 90% appearing once. The sequenced sample consisted of blood. These receptors all stem from a man aged 18 to 30 in good health.

The chain uses TRBV11-3 and TRBJ2-7; tentatively, D is TRBD1 (5 bases). Germline CDR1 and CDR2: SGHNT and YENEEA. The V end lost 5 bases, the J end lost 3 bases, and 14 bases lay between the germline ends. This CDR3 has 14 residues. The CDR3 loop is CASSPSTDSYEQYF. Written as DNA, the CDR3 is TGTGCCAGCAGCCCATCGACCGACAGCTACGAGCAGTACTTC.

The V and J genes are TRBV19 and TRBJ1-1; D call uncertain. The V gene lost 2 bases and the J gene lost 1 base, with 11 bases spanning the gap. Germline V gives CDR1 LNHDA, CDR2 SQIVND (reference sequence). The CDR3 contains 15 residues. The CDR3 coding sequence is TGTGCCAGTAGTATATCGGTGGCGGGGAACACTGAAGCTTTCTTT. This gives the protein CASSISVAGNTEAFF.

In this sample, this clone turned up a few times. CDR3 region: CASSQDTGVLQPQHF. Here the CDR3 DNA reads TGCGCCAGCAGCCAAGATACGGGGGTTCTTCAGCCCCAGCATTTT. V and J are TRBV4-1 and TRBJ1-5; TRBD1 might be the D (5 bases). The CDR3 sequence is 15 residues long. The germline V and J ends were trimmed by 0 bases and 6 bases, with 12 bases remaining between them. Germline CDR1 reads MGHRA; CDR2 reads YSYEKL.

The genes are TRBV18 and TRBJ2-5, with TRBD2 identical over 10 bases. J lost 5 bases, V lost 2 bases, and 8 bases had no gene match. The CDR3 totals 16 residues. The germline V gene encodes CDR1 KGHSH and CDR2 LQKENI. Here the CDR3 reads CASSPVSLAGVETQYF. The CDR3 nucleotides are TGTGCCAGCTCACCAGTCTCGCTAGCGGGAGTGGAGACCCAGTACTTC.

This clone appeared a single time. The rearrangement joins TRBV6-6 to TRBJ1-1; 7 bases align to TRBD1. Per the germline V gene, CDR1 is MNHNY and CDR2 is SVGAGI (reference sequence). The CDR3 consists of 16 residues. The V and J ends lost 2 bases and 5 bases, in that order; junction bases with no gene match: 11. CDR3 DNA sequence: TGTGCCAGCAGTTACCCCTTATCAACAGGGGTAACTGAAGCTTTCTTT. Its translation: CASSYPLSTGVTEAFF.

The rearrangement links TRBV11-3 to TRBJ1-1; unclear D gene. CDR1 SGHNT and CDR2 YENEEA come from the germline V gene. V was shortened by 6 bases and J by 3 bases, with 23 bases between the two germline ends. The CDR3 has 17 amino acids. CDR3: CASSFENPGLRDTEAFF. Here the CDR3 DNA reads TGTGCCAGCAGTTTCGAAAACCCGGGGTTGAGGGACACTGAAGCTTTCTTT.

The chain couples TRBV29-1 to TRBJ1-2, with TRBD1 as a possible D gene (6 bases). Per the germline V gene, CDR1 is SQVTM and CDR2 is ANQGSEA. Trimming removed 8 bases from V and 0 bases from J, with 13 bases in between. The CDR3 covers 13 residues. The CDR3 sequence: CSFYDRTNYGYTF. The CDR3 coding sequence is TGCAGCTTTTACGACAGGACTAACTATGGCTACACCTTC.

This clone has a single count. As DNA, the CDR3 is TGTGCCAGCAGCTTGAGACGGACCGGGACTGGCACTAACACTGAAGCTTTCTTT. Its translation: CASSLRRTGTGTNTEAFF. This chain joins TRBV5-6 and TRBJ1-1; possibly TRBD1 for D (5 bases). The CDR3 extends over 18 amino acids. Between the trimmed V and J ends, which lost 1 base and 2 bases, there was a span of 21 bases. Per the germline V gene, CDR1 is SGHDT and CDR2 is YYEEEE.

This clone occurred once. The chain recombines TRBV30 with TRBJ1-1, with 7 positions matching TRBD1. Per the germline V gene, CDR1 is GTSNPN and CDR2 is SVGIG (reference sequence). This CDR3 is 13 amino acids long. V dropped 5 bases and J dropped 1; count of bases not matched to a gene: 4. CDR3 DNA sequence: TGTGCCTGGGCAGGGGGGAAGAACACTGAAGCTTTCTTT. It is translated as CAWAGGKNTEAFF.

J is TRBJ1-1 and V is TRBV13; tentative D call: TRBD1 (5 bases). This CDR3 has 14 residues. Trimming took 5 bases from V and 4 from J, leaving 14 bases between them. Per the germline V gene, CDR1 is PRHDT and CDR2 is FYEKMQ (reference sequence). CDR3 region: CASSERGSGTEAFF. The CDR3 nucleotides read TGTGCCAGCAGCGAAAGGGGATCCGGCACTGAAGCTTTCTTT. The variable domain in full, with the rest retrieved from reference TRBV13 and TRBJ1-1, is AAGVIQSPRHLIKEKRETATLKCYPIPRHDTVYWYQQGPGQDPQFLISFYEKMQSDKGSIPDRFSAQQFSDYHSELNMSSLELGDSALYFCASSERGSGTEAFFGQGTRLTVV.

This clone was counted a single time. The chain employs TRBV4-3 and TRBJ1-2; 11 nucleotides align to TRBD1. With 0 bases clipped from V and 2 bases from J, the junction kept 5 bases outside the gene matches. CDR1 and CDR2 from the germline V gene are LGHNA and YSLEER. The CDR3 length is 17 residues. The CDR3 DNA reads TGCGCCAGCAGCCAAGAAGGGACAGGGGGGCAGAACTATGGCTACACCTTC. This sequence encodes CASSQEGTGGQNYGYTF.

CDR3 region: CAISESSGRASSYEQYF. As DNA, the CDR3 is TGTGCCATCAGTGAATCTTCTGGGAGGGCGAGCTCCTACGAGCAGTACTTC. The rearrangement uses TRBV10-3 and TRBJ2-7; TRBD2 agrees at 7 bases. Germline CDR1 ENHRY, CDR2 SYGVKD. The CDR3 length is 17 residues. The trim removed 3 bases at V and 0 bases at J, leaving 11 bases unmatched.

The sample holds a few counts of this clone. V is TRBV28 and J is TRBJ1-1, with a tentative D call TRBD1 (5 bases). The germline V and J ends were trimmed by 4 bases and 1 base, with 13 bases remaining between them. This CDR3 is 15 amino acids long. CDR1 and CDR2 from the germline V gene are MDHEN and SYDVKM. CDR3 in DNA: TGTGCCAGCAGTTCACCCGGGACGAAGAACACTGAAGCTTTCTTT. As protein: CASSSPGTKNTEAFF.

This chain links TRBV2 with TRBJ1-5, with no clear D. V shed 4 bases and J shed 5 bases, with 9 bases lying between them. The CDR3 runs 13 residues. Germline V gene sequence: CDR1 SNHLY, CDR2 FYNNEI. CDR3 loop: CASSAGGYQPQHF. The CDR3 DNA is TGTGCCAGCAGTGCCGGAGGATATCAGCCCCAGCATTTT. The complete variable domain, with remaining parts taken from reference TRBV2 and TRBJ1-5, reads EPEVTQTPSHQVTQMGQEVILRCVPISNHLYFYWYRQILGQKVEFLVSFYNNEISEKSEIFDDQFSVERPDGSNFTLKIRSTKLEDSAMYFCASSAGGYQPQHFGDGTRLSIL.

The rearrangement links TRBV28 to TRBJ2-7, with D perhaps being TRBD1 or TRBD2 (5 bases each). The ends were cut back, 6 bases at V and 0 bases at J, with 24 bases in the middle. CDR1 is MDHEN and CDR2 is SYDVKM in the germline V gene. This CDR3 is built from 18 residues. The DNA for the CDR3 is TGTGCCAGCAGCTCGGTGGTGATTTGGGGCGGGCTCTCCTACGAGCAGTACTTC. Translation gives CASSSVVIWGGLSYEQYF.

This sequence joins TRBV11-2 and TRBJ2-6; no reliable D call. V was pared by 6 bases and J by 5 bases, with 8 bases between. Germline loops: CDR1 SGHAT, CDR2 FQNNGV. The CDR3 covers 13 residues. The DNA of the CDR3 is TGTGCCAGCAGTTCTTTGAGGGCCAACGTCCTGACTTTC. It codes for CASSSLRANVLTF.

About this clone: Other DNA sequences of this sample code for an identical CDR3. V and J are TRBV18 and TRBJ2-7; TRBD1 agrees at 8 bases. CDR1 is KGHSH, CDR2 LQKENI, per germline. V lost 6 bases, J lost 7 bases, and 8 bases stayed unmatched. This CDR3 spans 13 amino acids. DNA for the CDR3: TGTGCCAGCTCGCCGGACAGGGCTTATGAGCAGTACTTC. This sequence encodes CASSPDRAYEQYF.

As for this clone: This same CDR3 is encoded by further DNA sequences in the sample. CDR3 residues: CASSQAGLAGGGGEQYF. DNA of the CDR3: TGTGCCAGCAGCCAAGCAGGACTAGCGGGAGGGGGGGGCGAGCAGTACTTC. The chain recombines TRBV3-1 (or the pseudogene TRBV3-2) with TRBJ2-7, with TRBD2 matching over 15 bases. The CDR3 consists of 17 residues. Germline V lookup: CDR1 LGHDT, CDR2 YNNKEL (reference sequence). With 1 base clipped from V and 6 bases from J, the junction kept 7 bases outside the gene matches.

The V and J genes are TRBV30 and TRBJ2-3, with D perhaps TRBD2 (5 bases). The CDR3 spans 16 residues. Trimming removed 0 bases from V and 1 base from J, with 14 bases in between. In germline, CDR1 is GTSNPN, CDR2 SVGIG (reference sequence). DNA for the CDR3: TGTGCCTGGAGTGTTTCGACTACCCTGCGCACAGATACGCAGTATTTT. Protein: CAWSVSTTLRTDTQYF.

V and J are TRBV28 and TRBJ2-5; the D gene could be TRBD1 or TRBD2 (5 bases each). This CDR3 spans 14 amino acids. The germline CDR1 and CDR2 sequences are MDHEN and SYDVKM. V shed 5 bases and J shed 1 base, with 11 bases lying between them. In nucleotides, the CDR3 is TGTGCCAGCAGTAGGGGACCGGCCCAAGAGACCCAGTACTTC. Its protein product is CASSRGPAQETQYF.

The chain recombines TRBV19 with TRBJ1-1; the D gene is possibly TRBD1 (6 bases). This CDR3 spans 12 amino acids. V was shortened by 6 bases and J by 2 bases, with 7 bases between the two germline ends. CDR1 is LNHDA and CDR2 is SQIVND in the germline V gene (reference sequence). In DNA form, the CDR3 reads TGTGCCAGTAGGGACAGAAACACTGAAGCTTTCTTT. It codes for CASRDRNTEAFF.

The chain recombines TRBV9 with TRBJ1-3, with D possibly TRBD1 on 5 matching bases. CDR3 length equals 17 residues. V lost 4 bases to trimming and J lost 0 bases, with 17 bases between them. CDR1 and CDR2 from the germline V gene are SGDLS and YYNGEE. The CDR3 protein is CASSSRAGGGSGNTIYF. In DNA, the CDR3 is TGTGCCAGCAGCAGCAGGGCAGGTGGGGGCTCTGGAAACACCATATATTTT.

The chain combines TRBV6-5 with TRBJ1-5; D is possibly TRBD1 (5 bases). V lost 10 bases and J 0 bases, leaving 16 bases between the germline ends. Germline CDR1 and CDR2: MNHEY and SVGAGI. The CDR3 consists of 15 residues. The CDR3 bases are TGTGCCACCCGAGGAGGTGGGGCTAGCAATCAGCCCCAGCATTTT. Translation: CATRGGGASNQPQHF.

The V gene is TRBV10-3, the J gene TRBJ1-2, with D possibly matching TRBD1 (5 bases). This CDR3 contains 14 residues. Germline V lookup: CDR1 ENHRY, CDR2 SYGVKD. V lost 2 bases, J lost 3 bases, and 10 bases lay in between. CDR3 in DNA: TGTGCCATCAGTGAGGTTGTGACAGACTATGGCTACACCTTC. Its translation: CAISEVVTDYGYTF.

This clone was seen only a few times. The V call is TRBV12-3 or TRBV12-4, the J call TRBJ1-4; a weak D match, TRBD1 (5 bases). The germline V and J ends were trimmed by 3 bases and 11 bases, with 13 bases remaining between them. There are 13 residues in the CDR3. Written as DNA, the CDR3 is TGTGCCAGCAGTTTGGGAGGGGTTGGGAAACTGTTTTTT. This sequence encodes CASSLGGVGKLFF.

The rearrangement links TRBV10-3 to TRBJ2-2, with D perhaps TRBD2 (6 bases). With 3 bases removed from V and 5 bases from J, the gap between germline ends came to 16 bases. The CDR3 sequence is 16 residues long. Germline V lookup: CDR1 ENHRY, CDR2 SYGVKD. This chain's CDR3 is CAISEGSGVYTGELFF. The CDR3 nucleotides are TGTGCCATCAGTGAAGGGTCGGGAGTTTATACCGGGGAGCTGTTTTTT.

The V call is TRBV7-2, the J call TRBJ1-4; D may be TRBD1 (5 bases). The V and J ends lost 8 bases and 1 base respectively, with 17 bases between them. Germline lookup yields CDR1 SGHTA and CDR2 FQGNSA. CDR3 size: 16 residues. This CDR3 reads CASSKGPAGTNEKLFF. The CDR3 DNA follows: TGTGCCAGCTCTAAGGGACCTGCGGGAACTAATGAAAAACTGTTTTTT.

In its sample, this clone was seen once. The chain has TRBV9 and TRBJ2-1, with 12 bases identical to TRBD2. CDR3 length equals 19 residues. In germline, CDR1 is SGDLS, CDR2 YYNGEE. V lost 0 bases to trimming and J lost 4 bases; unmatched junction nucleotides: 11. CDR3 sequence: CASSVATGGGLAGYNEQFF. Here the CDR3 DNA reads TGTGCCAGCAGCGTAGCTACAGGGGGGGGACTAGCGGGTTACAATGAGCAGTTCTTC.

The rearrangement joins TRBV7-2 to TRBJ1-5; D not resolved. The germline V and J ends were trimmed by 1 base and 1 base, with 8 bases remaining between them. CDR1 SGHTA and CDR2 FQGNSA come from the germline V gene. This CDR3 contains 15 residues. The CDR3 reads CASSLVRGSNQPQHF. CDR3 sequence (DNA): TGTGCCAGCAGCTTAGTGAGAGGAAGCAATCAGCCCCAGCATTTT.

V and J are TRBV9 and TRBJ1-2; D remains unclear. CDR1 is SGDLS, CDR2 YYNGEE, per germline. This CDR3 spans 12 amino acids. Trimming removed 6 bases at V and 8 bases at J, with 14 bases between. The CDR3 loop reads CASKTPPWGYTF. The CDR3 coding sequence is TGTGCCAGCAAGACACCGCCCTGGGGCTACACCTTC.

The gene calls are TRBV27 and TRBJ1-4, with a weak D call TRBD1 (5 bases). V was shortened by 2 bases and J by 8 bases, with 15 bases between the two germline ends. Germline V gives CDR1 MNHEY, CDR2 SMNVEV (reference sequence). The CDR3 sequence is 15 residues long. CDR3 in amino acids: CASSLRRGSEEKLFF. Here the CDR3 DNA reads TGTGCCAGCAGTTTAAGGAGGGGCTCAGAGGAAAAACTGTTTTTT.

The chain has TRBV30 and TRBJ1-2; D call uncertain. The CDR3 loop spans 14 amino acids. CDR1 is GTSNPN and CDR2 is SVGIG in the germline V gene (reference sequence). Trimming took off 3 bases at V and 5 bases at J, with 16 bases between the two ends. CDR3 bases: TGTGCCTGGAGGGTGACGGGAATTTATTATGGCTACACCTTC. Translation gives CAWRVTGIYYGYTF.